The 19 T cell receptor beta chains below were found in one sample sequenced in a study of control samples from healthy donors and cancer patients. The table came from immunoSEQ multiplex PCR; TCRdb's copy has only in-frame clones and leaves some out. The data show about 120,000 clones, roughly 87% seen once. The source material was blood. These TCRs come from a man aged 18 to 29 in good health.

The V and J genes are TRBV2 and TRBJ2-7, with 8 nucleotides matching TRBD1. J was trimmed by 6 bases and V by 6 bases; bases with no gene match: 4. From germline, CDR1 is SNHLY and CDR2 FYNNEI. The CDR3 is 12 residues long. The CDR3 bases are TGTGCCAGCAGGGACAGGGCCCGCGAGCAGTACTTC. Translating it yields CASRDRAREQYF. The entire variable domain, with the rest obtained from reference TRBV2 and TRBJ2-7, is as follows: EPEVTQTPSHQVTQMGQEVILRCVPISNHLYFYWYRQILGQKVEFLVSFYNNEISEKSEIFDDQFSVERPDGSNFTLKIRSTKLEDSAMYFCASRDRAREQYFGPGTRLTVT.

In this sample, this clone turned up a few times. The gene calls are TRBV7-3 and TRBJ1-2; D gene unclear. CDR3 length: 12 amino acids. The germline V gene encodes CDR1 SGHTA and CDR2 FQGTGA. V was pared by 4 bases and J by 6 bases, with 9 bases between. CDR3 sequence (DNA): TGTGCCAGCAGCTCAGGTTTGGATGGCTACACCTTC. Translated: CASSSGLDGYTF.

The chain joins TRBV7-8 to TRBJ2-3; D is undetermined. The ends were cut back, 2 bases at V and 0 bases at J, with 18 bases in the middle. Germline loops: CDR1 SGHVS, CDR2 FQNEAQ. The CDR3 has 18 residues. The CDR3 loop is CASSLTRRAAISTDTQYF. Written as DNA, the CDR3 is TGTGCCAGCAGCTTAACCCGACGGGCAGCCATTAGCACAGATACGCAGTATTTT.

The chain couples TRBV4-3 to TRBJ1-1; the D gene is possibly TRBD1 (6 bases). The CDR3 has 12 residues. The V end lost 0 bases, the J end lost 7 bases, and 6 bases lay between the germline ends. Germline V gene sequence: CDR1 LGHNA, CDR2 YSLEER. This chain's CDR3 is CASSQDRGEAFF. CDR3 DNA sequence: TGCGCCAGCAGCCAAGACAGGGGTGAAGCTTTCTTT.

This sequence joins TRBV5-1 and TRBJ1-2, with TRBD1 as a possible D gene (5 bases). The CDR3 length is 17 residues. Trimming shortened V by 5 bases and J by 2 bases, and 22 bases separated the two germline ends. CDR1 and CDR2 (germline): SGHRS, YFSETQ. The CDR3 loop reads CASSPGTETYVNYGYTF. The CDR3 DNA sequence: TGCGCCAGCAGTCCCGGGACGGAAACCTACGTCAACTATGGCTACACCTTC.

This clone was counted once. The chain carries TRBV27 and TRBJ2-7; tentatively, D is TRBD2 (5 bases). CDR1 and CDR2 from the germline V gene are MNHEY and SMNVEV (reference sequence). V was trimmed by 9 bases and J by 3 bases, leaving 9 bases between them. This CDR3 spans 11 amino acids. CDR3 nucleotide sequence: TGTGCCAGTGGACTCAGCTACGAGCAGTACTTC. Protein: CASGLSYEQYF.

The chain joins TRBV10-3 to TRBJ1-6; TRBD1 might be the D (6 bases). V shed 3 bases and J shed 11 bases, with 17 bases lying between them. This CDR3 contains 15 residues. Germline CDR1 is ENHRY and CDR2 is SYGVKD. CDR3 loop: CAISDGGPLQAPLHF. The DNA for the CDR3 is TGTGCCATCAGTGACGGGGGGCCCCTTCAGGCACCCCTCCACTTT.

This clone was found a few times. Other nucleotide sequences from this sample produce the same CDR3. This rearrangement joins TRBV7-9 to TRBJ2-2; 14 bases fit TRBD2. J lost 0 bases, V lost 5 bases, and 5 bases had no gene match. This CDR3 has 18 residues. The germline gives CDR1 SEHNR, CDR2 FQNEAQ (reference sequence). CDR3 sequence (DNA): TGTGCCAGCAGCGGGACTAGCGGGAGCCGCGCGAACACCGGGGAGCTGTTTTTT. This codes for CASSGTSGSRANTGELFF.

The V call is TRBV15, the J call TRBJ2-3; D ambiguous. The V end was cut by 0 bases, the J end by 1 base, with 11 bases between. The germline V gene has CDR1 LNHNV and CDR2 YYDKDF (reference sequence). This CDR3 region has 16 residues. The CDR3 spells CATSREPPGGTDTQYF. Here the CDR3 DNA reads TGTGCCACCAGCAGAGAACCCCCGGGTGGCACAGATACGCAGTATTTT.

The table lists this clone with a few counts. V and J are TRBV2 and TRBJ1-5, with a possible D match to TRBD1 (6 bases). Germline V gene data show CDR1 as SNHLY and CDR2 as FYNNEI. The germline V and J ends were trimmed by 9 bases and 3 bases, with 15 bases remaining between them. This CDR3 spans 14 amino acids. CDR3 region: CASWGQGDNQPQHF. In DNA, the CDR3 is TGTGCCAGTTGGGGGCAGGGAGACAATCAGCCCCAGCATTTT.

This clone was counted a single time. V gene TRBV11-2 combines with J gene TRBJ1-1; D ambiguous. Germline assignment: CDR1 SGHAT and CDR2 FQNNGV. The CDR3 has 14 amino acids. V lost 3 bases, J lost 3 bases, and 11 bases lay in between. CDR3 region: CASSLTNGDTEAFF. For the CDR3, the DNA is TGTGCCAGCAGCTTGACTAACGGGGACACTGAAGCTTTCTTT. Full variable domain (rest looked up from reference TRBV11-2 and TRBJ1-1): EAGVAQSPRYKIIEKRQSVAFWCNPISGHATLYWYQQILGQGPKLLIQFQNNGVVDDSQLPKDRFSAERLKGVDSTLKIQPAKLEDSAVYLCASSLTNGDTEAFFGQGTRLTVV.

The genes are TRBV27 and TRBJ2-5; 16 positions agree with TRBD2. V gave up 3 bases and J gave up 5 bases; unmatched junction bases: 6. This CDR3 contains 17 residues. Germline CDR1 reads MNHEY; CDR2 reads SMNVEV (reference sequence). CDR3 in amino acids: CASSLRGLAGGVETQYF. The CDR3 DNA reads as TGTGCCAGCAGTTTGAGGGGACTAGCGGGAGGGGTCGAGACCCAGTACTTC.

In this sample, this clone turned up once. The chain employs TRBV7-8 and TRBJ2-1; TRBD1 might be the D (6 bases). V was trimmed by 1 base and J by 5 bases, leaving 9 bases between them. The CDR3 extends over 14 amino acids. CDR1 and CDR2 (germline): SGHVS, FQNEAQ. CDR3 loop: CASSLGQGNNEQFF. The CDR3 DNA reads TGTGCCAGCAGCTTAGGTCAGGGGAACAATGAGCAGTTCTTC.

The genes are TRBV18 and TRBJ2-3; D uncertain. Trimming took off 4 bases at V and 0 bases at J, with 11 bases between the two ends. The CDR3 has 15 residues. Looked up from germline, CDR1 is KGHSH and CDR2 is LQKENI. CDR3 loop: CASSLLGSSTDTQYF. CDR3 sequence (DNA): TGTGCCAGCTCACTTTTGGGGTCTAGCACAGATACGCAGTATTTT. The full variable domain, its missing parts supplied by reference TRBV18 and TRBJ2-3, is NAGVMQNPRHLVRRRGQEARLRCSPMKGHSHVYWYRQLPEEGLKFMVYLQKENIIDESGMPKERFSAEFPKEGPSILRIQQVVRGDSAAYFCASSLLGSSTDTQYFGPGTRLTVL.

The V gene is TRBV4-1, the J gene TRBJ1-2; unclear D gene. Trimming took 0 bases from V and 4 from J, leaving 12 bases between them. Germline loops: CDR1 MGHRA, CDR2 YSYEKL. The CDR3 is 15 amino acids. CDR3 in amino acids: CASSQDFRDFYGYTF. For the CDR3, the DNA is TGCGCCAGCAGCCAAGACTTTCGGGATTTCTATGGCTACACCTTC.

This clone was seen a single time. The CDR3, as DNA: TGTGCCAGCAGCCAAGAGAAGGGTCGCTACAATGAGCAGTTCTTC. It translates to CASSQEKGRYNEQFF. The chain has TRBV14 and TRBJ2-1; no clear D gene. Germline values: CDR1 SGHDN, CDR2 FVKESK. V gave up 0 bases and J gave up 3 bases, with 9 bases separating them. This CDR3 is 15 amino acids long.

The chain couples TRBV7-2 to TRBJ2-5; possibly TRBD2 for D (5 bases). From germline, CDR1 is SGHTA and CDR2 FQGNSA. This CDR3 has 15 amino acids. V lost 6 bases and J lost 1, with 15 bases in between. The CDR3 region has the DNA TGTGCCAGCAGAGGCGGCGAGGGTTCCCAAGAGACCCAGTACTTC. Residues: CASRGGEGSQETQYF.

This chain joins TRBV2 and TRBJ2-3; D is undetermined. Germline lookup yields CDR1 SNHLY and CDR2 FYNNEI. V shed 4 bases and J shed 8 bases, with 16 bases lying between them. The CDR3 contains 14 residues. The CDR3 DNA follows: TGTGCCAGCAGTGGGGGTCACAGATCGGTTACGCAGTATTTT. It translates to CASSGGHRSVTQYF.

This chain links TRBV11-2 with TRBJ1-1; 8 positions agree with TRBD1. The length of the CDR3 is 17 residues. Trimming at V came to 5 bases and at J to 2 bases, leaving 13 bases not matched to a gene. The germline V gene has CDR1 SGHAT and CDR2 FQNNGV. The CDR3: CASSIKGRGRINTEAFF. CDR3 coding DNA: TGTGCCAGCAGCATCAAGGGCAGGGGGCGCATTAACACTGAAGCTTTCTTT. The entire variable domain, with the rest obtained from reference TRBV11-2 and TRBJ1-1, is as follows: EAGVAQSPRYKIIEKRQSVAFWCNPISGHATLYWYQQILGQGPKLLIQFQNNGVVDDSQLPKDRFSAERLKGVDSTLKIQPAKLEDSAVYLCASSIKGRGRINTEAFFGQGTRLTVV.